The rows below give T cell receptor beta chains drawn from one sample of a study of blood T cell repertoires in COVID-19. Clones were sequenced by immunoSEQ multiplex PCR, and TCRdb holds only the in-frame ones, with some missing. The sample holds 120,000 or so clones, just over 75% seen once. Sequenced: peripheral blood. These TCRs come from an elderly woman with acute or convalescent COVID-19. Both conserved end residues are part of each CDR3. The D gene is left open where the match is weak.

CDR3aa: CASSLTGTTGELFF; d_gene: NA; v_gene: TRBV5-1; len: 14; j_gene: TRBJ2-2
CDR3aa: CASSLQGESEQFF; d_gene: NA; v_gene: TRBV11-2; len: 13; j_gene: TRBJ2-1
CDR3aa: CASSQHGANSNTEAFF; d_gene: NA; v_gene: TRBV4-2; len: 16; j_gene: TRBJ1-1
CDR3aa: CASSQDLTSGSYEQYF; d_gene: TRBD2; v_gene: TRBV3-1/TRBV3-2; len: 16; j_gene: TRBJ2-7
CDR3aa: CASSLALAPGELFF; d_gene: NA; v_gene: TRBV5-4; len: 14; j_gene: TRBJ2-2
CDR3aa: CASSLAGGAYNEQFF; d_gene: TRBD2; v_gene: TRBV27; len: 15; j_gene: TRBJ2-1
CDR3aa: CASSLGAGDGYF; d_gene: NA; v_gene: TRBV12-3/TRBV12-4; len: 12; j_gene: TRBJ2-3
CDR3aa: CASGQGQPQHF; d_gene: NA; v_gene: TRBV30; len: 11; j_gene: TRBJ1-5
CDR3aa: CASSLFGGTSGSQVTDTQYF; d_gene: TRBD2; v_gene: TRBV28; len: 20; j_gene: TRBJ2-3
CDR3aa: CASSLTWGGGYTF; d_gene: NA; v_gene: TRBV5-1; len: 13; j_gene: TRBJ1-2
CDR3aa: CASSLTLEVGTEAFF; d_gene: NA; v_gene: TRBV11-2; len: 15; j_gene: TRBJ1-1
CDR3aa: CASSLVGQGSQPQHF; d_gene: TRBD1; v_gene: TRBV7-2; len: 15; j_gene: TRBJ1-5
CDR3aa: CASSIYGRWNTGELFF; d_gene: NA; v_gene: TRBV19; len: 16; j_gene: TRBJ2-2
CDR3aa: CASSLAGTIENIQYF; d_gene: TRBD2; v_gene: TRBV7-2; len: 15; j_gene: TRBJ2-4
CDR3aa: CATTTDLAEKLFF; d_gene: NA; v_gene: TRBV12-3/TRBV12-4; len: 13; j_gene: TRBJ1-4
CDR3aa: CASKTIAGYGNEQFF; d_gene: TRBD2; v_gene: TRBV19; len: 15; j_gene: TRBJ2-1
CDR3aa: CAWSLQLSYNEQFF; d_gene: NA; v_gene: TRBV30; len: 14; j_gene: TRBJ2-1
CDR3aa: CAWNHVMSGGYTF; d_gene: NA; v_gene: TRBV30; len: 13; j_gene: TRBJ1-2
CDR3aa: CASSRTSGGGYNEQFF; d_gene: TRBD2; v_gene: TRBV10-2; len: 16; j_gene: TRBJ2-1
CDR3aa: CASSGDSSNSPLHF; d_gene: TRBD1; v_gene: TRBV19; len: 14; j_gene: TRBJ1-6
CDR3aa: CASSSGQGFGDEQFF; d_gene: TRBD1; v_gene: TRBV5-1; len: 15; j_gene: TRBJ2-1
CDR3aa: CASSMGFGTGREKLFF; d_gene: TRBD1; v_gene: TRBV19; len: 16; j_gene: TRBJ1-4
CDR3aa: CASSLRRTEAFF; d_gene: NA; v_gene: TRBV12-3/TRBV12-4; len: 12; j_gene: TRBJ1-1
CDR3aa: CASTPFSGAEQYF; d_gene: NA; v_gene: TRBV11-2; len: 13; j_gene: TRBJ2-7
CDR3aa: CAGQGARTDTQYF; d_gene: TRBD1; v_gene: TRBV18; len: 13; j_gene: TRBJ2-3
CDR3aa: CASSPSTGNQPQHF; d_gene: NA; v_gene: TRBV7-9; len: 14; j_gene: TRBJ1-5
CDR3aa: CASSTGQSRNTIYF; d_gene: TRBD1; v_gene: TRBV6-5; len: 14; j_gene: TRBJ1-3
CDR3aa: CAWSVGTSGSTDTQYF; d_gene: TRBD2; v_gene: TRBV30; len: 16; j_gene: TRBJ2-3
CDR3aa: CSVGTDEETQYF; d_gene: NA; v_gene: TRBV29-1; len: 12; j_gene: TRBJ2-5
CDR3aa: CASRLSGGAGEQYF; d_gene: TRBD2; v_gene: TRBV3-1/TRBV3-2; len: 14; j_gene: TRBJ2-7
CDR3aa: CATRPGYLYGYTF; d_gene: NA; v_gene: TRBV6-5; len: 13; j_gene: TRBJ1-2
CDR3aa: CASSEGQGIGKLFF; d_gene: TRBD1; v_gene: TRBV10-1; len: 14; j_gene: TRBJ1-4
CDR3aa: CASSESRQGTDTQYF; d_gene: TRBD1; v_gene: TRBV10-2; len: 15; j_gene: TRBJ2-3
CDR3aa: CASSQGTGANQPQHF; d_gene: TRBD1; v_gene: TRBV3-1/TRBV3-2; len: 15; j_gene: TRBJ1-5
CDR3aa: CASSLEVRIEQYF; d_gene: NA; v_gene: TRBV7-9; len: 13; j_gene: TRBJ2-7
CDR3aa: CASSSGTGQSPLHF; d_gene: TRBD1; v_gene: TRBV11-2; len: 14; j_gene: TRBJ1-6
CDR3aa: CASSLGQGRNTEAFF; d_gene: TRBD1; v_gene: TRBV6-5; len: 15; j_gene: TRBJ1-1